Included here is one T cell receptor beta chain sequence, with context. Its antigen remains unidentified. With a much larger clone just one base away, this may be a read error. TCRbeta library preparation incorporated unique molecular identifiers. TCRdb passed the PCR reads through MiXCR, listing each CDR3 protein once. The sample has approximately 99,000 distinct CDR3 sequences; about 6.5% are singletons. This CDR3 region has 10 residues. Germline CDR1 is SGDLS and CDR2 is YYNGEE. The data originate from a study of T-cell reconstitution after alpha-beta-depleted transplantation in children. The study's findings and limits: High day-60 TCRbeta diversity in some patients came from surviving recipient T cells and thymic progenitors. T-cell numbers and diversity, one year after transplant, stemmed largely from T cells that were newly produced. By about two months after transplant, alpha-beta T cells reportedly arose from several hundred graft clones that had expanded.

The chain couples TRBV9 to TRBJ2-2; D is perhaps TRBD1 or TRBD2 (5 bases each). This specimen consisted of PBMCs, mostly from graft donor cells, obtained 360 days after TCRalphabeta/CD19-depleted stem cell transplant. This receptor was obtained from a male patient aged 2-9 years who had a stem cell transplant for acute lymphoblastic leukemia, so the T cells may come from the graft donor. Here the CDR3 DNA reads TGTGCCAGCGGGGGAGTGGAGCTGCTTTTT. Translated: CASGGVELLF.